These 31 T cell receptor beta chains were sequenced from one sample in a study of a mutant IDH1 vaccine in newly diagnosed glioma (dated by TCRdb to about 2021). This specimen's time point label, interpreted: week 23, last vaccination. A 20-mer mutant IDH1 peptide at 300 micrograms in Montanide made up each vaccine dose, which was injected subcutaneously together with topical imiquimod. These receptors have no identified antigens. Library method: the immunoSEQ multiplex PCR assay. The clones in this table, taken by TCRdb from immuneACCESS, are in-frame only. Not every clone is retained; where verified, under half of the shortfall comes from an unresolved V gene, and the cause of the rest is unknown. Across this sample there are about 65,000 clones, with 85% seen only once. The top ten constitute approximately 3.7% of the sample. This specimen was PBMCs, taken from a glioma patient whose treatment included an IDH1 peptide vaccine. These receptors were collected from a young man with glioma.

The chain carries TRBV19 and TRBJ1-5; D gene uncertain. Trimming took 7 bases from V and 2 from J, leaving 15 bases between them. Germline lookup yields CDR1 LNHDA and CDR2 SQIVND (reference sequence). The CDR3 contains 15 residues. The CDR3 nucleotides read TGTGCCAGTAAGTTCGGTGAGGCAGGCAATCAGCCCCAGCATTTT. Translated: CASKFGEAGNQPQHF.

The chain uses TRBV12-2 and TRBJ2-5; TRBD2, the D gene given by the table, was not confirmed from the DNA. TRBV12-2 is recorded as a pseudogene. The CDR3 spans 15 residues. In DNA, the CDR3 is TGTGCAAGTCGCTATTCGGGGGAACTTCAAGAGACCCAGTACTTC. Its translation: CASRYSGELQETQYF.

With respect to this clone: A read error may account for a junction end that differs from germline. Other nucleotide sequences from this sample produce the same CDR3. The chain has TRBV10-1 and TRBJ2-7, with 7 bases matching TRBD1. The CDR3 has 15 residues. Looked up from germline, CDR1 is WNHNN and CDR2 is SYGVQD (reference sequence). This CDR3 reads CASSGPFVGGNEQYF. Written as DNA, the CDR3 is TGCGCCAGCAGCGGACCTTTCGTAGGGGGCAACGAACAGTACTTC.

For the CDR3, the DNA is TGCAGCGTGCCCCTCTACGATACGCAGTATTTT. Its translation: CSVPLYDTQYF. The chain employs TRBV29-1 and TRBJ2-3; unclear D gene. Deletions cut 6 bases from V and 6 bases from J, with 10 bases between. CDR1 and CDR2 (germline): SQVTM, ANQGSEA. The CDR3 has 11 residues.

This clone has only a few counts. The chain is built from TRBV7-9 and TRBJ1-5, with D perhaps matching TRBD1 (6 bases). The CDR3 runs to 15 residues. CDR1 and CDR2 from the germline V gene are SEHNR and FQNEAQ (reference sequence). Trimming stripped 5 bases from V and 5 bases from J, with 16 bases between. DNA for the CDR3: TGTGCCAGCAGCCTAGGGGGGGCTTGGGATCAGCCCCAGCATTTT. Its protein product is CASSLGGAWDQPQHF.

This chain connects TRBV7-9 to TRBJ2-1, with D perhaps matching TRBD1 or TRBD2 (5 bases each). The CDR3 is 16 amino acids. With 4 bases removed from V and 3 bases from J, the gap between germline ends came to 16 bases. Germline V gives CDR1 SEHNR, CDR2 FQNEAQ (reference sequence). CDR3: CASSSGGIDLYNEQFF. The CDR3 DNA reads TGTGCCAGCAGCTCTGGGGGAATAGATCTCTACAATGAGCAGTTCTTC.

This rearrangement joins TRBV11-2 to TRBJ2-7, with unresolved D. CDR3 length equals 15 residues. V lost 7 bases to trimming and J lost 1 base, with 17 bases between them. The V gene's germline CDR1 is SGHAT and CDR2 FQNNGV. Here the CDR3 reads CASKNSWANSYEQYF. The DNA of the CDR3 is TGTGCCAGCAAAAATTCTTGGGCAAATTCCTACGAGCAGTACTTC. Full variable domain (missing parts from reference TRBV11-2 and TRBJ2-7): EAGVAQSPRYKIIEKRQSVAFWCNPISGHATLYWYQQILGQGPKLLIQFQNNGVVDDSQLPKDRFSAERLKGVDSTLKIQPAKLEDSAVYLCASKNSWANSYEQYFGPGTRLTVT.

The V call is TRBV6-1, the J call TRBJ1-1; no clear D. V gave up 1 base and J gave up 2 bases, with 5 bases separating them. Germline loops: CDR1 MNHNS, CDR2 SASEGT. This CDR3 is built from 13 residues. CDR3 in DNA: TGTGCCAGCAGTGAAGGGGCTAACACTGAAGCTTTCTTT. It specifies CASSEGANTEAFF.

The chain has TRBV4-1 and TRBJ1-1; D remains ambiguous. The CDR3 spans 18 residues. Germline loops: CDR1 MGHRA, CDR2 YSYEKL. Trimming removed 0 bases at V and 6 bases at J, with 23 bases between. CDR3 sequence: CASSQDHAPVPAQAEAFF. In DNA form, the CDR3 reads TGCGCCAGCAGCCAAGATCATGCGCCGGTTCCCGCTCAGGCTGAAGCTTTCTTT.

The chain is built from TRBV5-1 and TRBJ1-2; D perhaps matches TRBD1 (6 bases). The CDR3 is 17 residues long. The ends were cut back, 0 bases at V and 3 bases at J, with 18 bases in the middle. Germline V gene sequence: CDR1 SGHRS, CDR2 YFSETQ. CDR3 sequence (DNA): TGCGCCAGCAGCTTGGGGGGGGCACTCCCCGGGGACTATGGCTACACCTTC. It encodes CASSLGGALPGDYGYTF.

The chain couples TRBV9 to TRBJ2-1, with D uncertain. CDR3 size: 18 residues. The ends were cut back, 4 bases at V and 5 bases at J, with 25 bases in the middle. Germline CDR1 and CDR2: SGDLS and YYNGEE. For the CDR3, the DNA is TGTGCCAGCAGCCTTCATTTTGGTAGCCCAAAGCAGGACAATGAGCAGTTCTTC. It translates to CASSLHFGSPKQDNEQFF. The variable domain in full, with the rest retrieved from reference TRBV9 and TRBJ2-1, is DSGVTQTPKHLITATGQRVTLRCSPRSGDLSVYWYQQSLDQGLQFLIQYYNGEERAKGNILERFSAQQFPDLHSELNLSSLELGDSALYFCASSLHFGSPKQDNEQFFGPGTRLTVL.

The table lists this clone with a few counts. This chain uses TRBV7-9 with TRBJ1-1, with no clear D. Germline CDR1 SEHNR, CDR2 FQNEAQ (reference sequence). V was shortened by 0 bases and J by 1 base, with 3 bases between the two germline ends. The CDR3 is 13 residues long. This CDR3 reads CASSLAGNTEAFF. The DNA for the CDR3 is TGTGCCAGCAGCTTAGCGGGGAACACTGAAGCTTTCTTT.

Only a few counts were recorded for this clone. The V and J genes are TRBV28 and TRBJ1-4, with D possibly being TRBD1 (5 bases). The germline gives CDR1 MDHEN, CDR2 SYDVKM. Trimming removed 4 bases at V and 12 bases at J, with 24 bases between. This CDR3 has 16 residues. CDR3 bases: TGTGCCAGCAGTTCCAGAAGACGGGGGGTGGTTTCGGAACTGTTTTTT. The encoded protein is CASSSRRRGVVSELFF.

This CDR3 reads CASSIQQNTEAFF. CDR3 bases: TGTGCCAGTAGTATACAACAGAACACTGAAGCTTTCTTT. The genes are TRBV19 and TRBJ1-1; D call uncertain. CDR3 length equals 13 residues. Germline assignment: CDR1 LNHDA and CDR2 SQIVND (reference sequence). Trimming took 2 bases from V and 1 from J, leaving 5 bases between them.

The J gene is TRBJ2-3, the V gene TRBV19; possible D gene TRBD1, 6 bases. The CDR3 covers 15 residues. V was cut by 7 bases and J by 0 bases, with 14 bases left in between. The germline gives CDR1 LNHDA, CDR2 SQIVND (reference sequence). CDR3 DNA sequence: TGTGCCAGTAAGCATAGGGGGTTCAGCACAGATACGCAGTATTTT. Amino acid sequence: CASKHRGFSTDTQYF.

The chain has TRBV7-2 and TRBJ1-4, with 7 bases matching TRBD1. Unmatched junction bases numbered 2, after V lost 2 bases and J lost 8 bases. The CDR3 has 13 residues. Germline CDR1 is SGHTA and CDR2 is FQGNSA. Here the CDR3 reads CASSLSGGEKLFF. The CDR3 DNA reads as TGTGCCAGCAGCTTATCAGGGGGGGAAAAACTGTTTTTT.

The chain uses TRBV6-6 and TRBJ1-5; D unresolved. Germline V gene data show CDR1 as MNHNY and CDR2 as SVGAGI (reference sequence). The CDR3 covers 14 residues. The V and J ends lost 4 bases and 3 bases respectively, with 10 bases between them. This CDR3 is CASSSTDYNQPQHF. CDR3 in DNA: TGTGCCAGCAGTTCGACGGATTACAATCAGCCCCAGCATTTT.

This clone is a singleton in its sample. The chain recombines TRBV4-1 with TRBJ2-1; 7 nucleotides match TRBD2. CDR1 and CDR2 (germline): MGHRA, YSYEKL. Trimming at V came to 6 bases and at J to 5 bases, leaving 13 bases not matched to a gene. The CDR3 is made up of 16 amino acids. CDR3: CASRWGGKRGDNEQFF. CDR3 coding DNA: TGCGCCAGCAGGTGGGGGGGGAAGCGGGGTGACAATGAGCAGTTCTTC.

The chain employs TRBV5-4 and TRBJ2-7, with no clear D. This CDR3 region has 15 residues. V was cut by 2 bases and J by 0 bases, with 12 bases left in between. In germline, CDR1 is SGHNT, CDR2 YYREEE (reference sequence). This CDR3 reads CASSFGLQSSYEQYF. CDR3 sequence (DNA): TGTGCCAGCAGCTTTGGTTTGCAGAGCTCCTACGAGCAGTACTTC.

This chain joins TRBV5-4 and TRBJ2-3; 7 bases map to TRBD2. V lost 5 bases and J lost 0; bases outside the gene matches: 9. CDR1 SGHNT and CDR2 YYREEE come from the germline V gene (reference sequence). This CDR3 has 16 amino acids. The DNA of the CDR3 is TGTGCCAGCAGTCACGGGGGGTATCTTAGCACAGATACGCAGTATTTT. It is translated as CASSHGGYLSTDTQYF. Complete variable domain (other parts from reference TRBV5-4 and TRBJ2-3): ETGVTQSPTHLIKTRGQQVTLRCSSQSGHNTVSWYQQALGQGPQFIFQYYREEENGRGNFPPRFSGLQFPNYSSELNVNALELDDSALYLCASSHGGYLSTDTQYFGPGTRLTVL.

The chain joins TRBV5-1 to TRBJ2-7, with TRBD1 identical over 8 bases. The CDR3 totals 13 residues. V trimming: 2 bases; J trimming: 7 bases; junction bases outside the gene matches: 5. Germline V gene data show CDR1 as SGHRS and CDR2 as YFSETQ. CDR3 nucleotide sequence: TGCGCCAGCAGCTTACGGACAGGGTGGGAGCAGTACTTC. It codes for CASSLRTGWEQYF. Based on the CDR3 plus reference TRBV5-1 and TRBJ2-7, the full variable domain is KAGVTQTPRYLIKTRGQQVTLSCSPISGHRSVSWYQQTPGQGLQFLFEYFSETQRNKGNFPGRFSGRQFSNSRSEMNVSTLELGDSALYLCASSLRTGWEQYFGPGTRLTVT.

The chain recombines TRBV2 with TRBJ2-7, with D possibly being TRBD1 (6 bases). The CDR3 totals 13 residues. The V and J ends lost 7 bases and 0 bases respectively, with 10 bases between them. The germline CDR1 and CDR2 sequences are SNHLY and FYNNEI. CDR3 region: CASNEGDSYEQYF. In DNA, the CDR3 is TGTGCCAGCAATGAGGGGGACTCCTACGAGCAGTACTTC.

The V call is TRBV25-1, the J call TRBJ1-1; no clear D. In germline, CDR1 is MGHDK, CDR2 SYGVNS. This CDR3 is built from 11 residues. The ends were cut back, 11 bases at V and 4 bases at J, with 11 bases in the middle. The CDR3 nucleotides are TGTGCCTCCTCCCGGGGCACTGAAGCTTTCTTT. Translated: CASSRGTEAFF.

The chain uses TRBV2 and TRBJ1-4; D not certain. Per germline, CDR1 SNHLY and CDR2 FYNNEI. V was cut by 2 bases and J by 7 bases, with 11 bases left in between. The CDR3 spans 14 residues. The CDR3: CASSELATAEKLFF. CDR3 in DNA: TGTGCCAGCAGTGAATTGGCAACAGCTGAAAAACTGTTTTTT.

The genes are TRBV6-1 and TRBJ1-3; tentative D call: TRBD1 (5 bases). CDR1 and CDR2 (germline): MNHNS, SASEGT. V lost 0 bases and J lost 1, with 7 bases in between. CDR3 length equals 15 residues. CDR3 sequence (DNA): TGTGCCAGCAGTGAAGCTCAGGGTTCTGGAAACACCATATATTTT. Translating gives CASSEAQGSGNTIYF.

The chain uses TRBV19 and TRBJ1-2, with D perhaps TRBD1 (6 bases). The CDR3 is 16 amino acids. Looked up from germline, CDR1 is LNHDA and CDR2 is SQIVND (reference sequence). Trimming removed 6 bases from V and 4 bases from J, with 21 bases in between. The CDR3 sequence is CASRIYSGEVRYGYTF. CDR3 DNA: TGTGCCAGTAGGATTTACTCAGGGGAAGTACGCTATGGCTACACCTTC.

V and J are TRBV7-7 and TRBJ2-5; tentatively, D is TRBD2 (6 bases). V was pared by 5 bases and J by 1 base, with 17 bases between. The germline V gene encodes CDR1 SSHAT and CDR2 FNYEAQ (reference sequence). The CDR3 spans 16 residues. The CDR3: CASSRASGLTQETQYF. CDR3 nucleotide sequence: TGTGCCAGCAGCCGGGCCAGCGGGCTTACCCAAGAGACCCAGTACTTC.

The V and J genes are TRBV4-2 and TRBJ2-3; D unresolved. The V gene lost 0 bases and the J gene lost 2 bases, with 9 bases spanning the gap. The CDR3 spans 15 residues. The germline CDR1 and CDR2 sequences are LGHNA and YNFKEQ. Here the CDR3 DNA reads TGTGCCAGCAGCCAAGAGAATGGCAACACAGATACGCAGTATTTT. Amino acid sequence: CASSQENGNTDTQYF.

The chain joins TRBV4-1 to TRBJ2-5; 7 bases line up with TRBD1. Germline assignment: CDR1 MGHRA and CDR2 YSYEKL. V trimming: 4 bases; J trimming: 2 bases; junction bases outside the gene matches: 7. This CDR3 contains 15 residues. CDR3 nucleotide sequence: TGCGCCAGCAGCCGGGGAAAGGGACAGCAAGAGACCCAGTACTTC. Residues: CASSRGKGQQETQYF.

The V call is TRBV5-6, the J call TRBJ2-7, with D perhaps TRBD2 (5 bases). V lost 0 bases and J lost 6, with 10 bases in between. There are 13 residues in the CDR3. Germline CDR1 is SGHDT and CDR2 is YYEEEE. CDR3 nucleotide sequence: TGTGCCAGCAGCTTGGGCTCCCGGGGCGAGCAGTACTTC. It translates to CASSLGSRGEQYF.

CDR3 in DNA: TGTGCCAGCAGTTTATCGGGACGGGTCTCCTACAATGAGCAGTTCTTC. It translates to CASSLSGRVSYNEQFF. This chain joins TRBV27 and TRBJ2-1; D might be TRBD1 or TRBD2, each matching 5 bases. Germline CDR1 and CDR2: MNHEY and SMNVEV (reference sequence). CDR3 length: 16 amino acids. Trimming pared 0 bases from V and 0 bases from J, leaving 9 bases between.